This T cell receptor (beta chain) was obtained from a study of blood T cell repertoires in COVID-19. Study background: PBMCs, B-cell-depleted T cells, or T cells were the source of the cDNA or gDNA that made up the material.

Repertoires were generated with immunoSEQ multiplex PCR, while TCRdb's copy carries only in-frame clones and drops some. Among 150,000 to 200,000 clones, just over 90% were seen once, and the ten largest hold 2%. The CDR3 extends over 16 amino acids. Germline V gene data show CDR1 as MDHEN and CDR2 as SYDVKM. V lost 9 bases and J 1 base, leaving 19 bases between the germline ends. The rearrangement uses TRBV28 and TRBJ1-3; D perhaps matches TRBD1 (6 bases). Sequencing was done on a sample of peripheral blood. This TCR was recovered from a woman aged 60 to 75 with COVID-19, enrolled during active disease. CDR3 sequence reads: CASRESRTGSGNTIYF. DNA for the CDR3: TGTGCCAGTCGTGAGAGCCGAACAGGGTCTGGAAACACCATATATTTT.